One and the same sample provided the 20 T cell receptor beta chains below, sequenced in a study of Tregs in tolerant kidney transplant recipients. CFSE-labeled recipient PBMCs were cultured approximately 6 days with irradiated graft donor PBMCs, then FACS-sorted. For these TCRs, the target antigens are not known. The assay was immunoSEQ multiplex PCR, and TCRdb's table has in-frame clones only and misses some. The table shows 15,000 to 17,000 clones, with around 53% occurring only once. Sequenced material: CD4+ T cells from blood cultured with allogeneic cells, taken before the transplant. These receptors were obtained from a human patient who received a combined kidney and bone marrow transplant.

V usage is TRBV6-6 and J usage is TRBJ2-7, with D possibly TRBD1 on 6 matching bases. CDR3 length equals 11 residues. The germline CDR1 and CDR2 sequences are MNHNY and SVGAGI (reference sequence). V shed 6 bases and J shed 8 bases, with 11 bases lying between them. CDR3 DNA: TGTGCCAGCAGCAGAACAGGGAAGCAGTACTTC. This gives the protein CASSRTGKQYF.

This chain joins TRBV9 and TRBJ2-1, with unresolved D. The germline gives CDR1 SGDLS, CDR2 YYNGEE. The germline V and J ends were trimmed by 0 bases and 2 bases, with 9 bases remaining between them. The CDR3 loop spans 15 amino acids. Here the CDR3 reads CASSVVYSPYNEQFF. CDR3 nucleotides: TGTGCCAGCAGCGTAGTATACAGTCCCTACAATGAGCAGTTCTTC.

V gene TRBV7-9 combines with J gene TRBJ2-5; 12 bases line up with TRBD2. The CDR3 covers 15 residues. The V gene's germline CDR1 is SEHNR and CDR2 FQNEAQ (reference sequence). V shed 2 bases and J 5 bases; nucleotides not matched to a gene: 3. In nucleotides, the CDR3 is TGTGCCAGCAGCTTACGACTAGCGGGGGATGAGACCCAGTACTTC. This translates into CASSLRLAGDETQYF.

The chain has TRBV5-5 and TRBJ1-6; no clear D. Germline-derived CDR1 and CDR2 are SGHKS and YYEKEE (reference sequence). This CDR3 contains 17 residues. Between the trimmed V and J ends, which lost 0 bases and 7 bases, there was a span of 17 bases. The CDR3 coding sequence is TGTGCCAGCAGCTTGGCTATACAACAGAGTCCAAATTCACCCCTCCACTTT. Translating gives CASSLAIQQSPNSPLHF. Complete variable domain (other parts from reference TRBV5-5 and TRBJ1-6): DAGVTQSPTHLIKTRGQQVTLRCSPISGHKSVSWYQQVLGQGPQFIFQYYEKEERGRGNFPDRFSARQFPNYSSELNVNALLLGDSALYLCASSLAIQQSPNSPLHFGNGTRLTVT.

The V and J genes are TRBV7-2 and TRBJ1-5; weak D call: TRBD1 (6 bases). The CDR3 covers 16 residues. Looked up from germline, CDR1 is SGHTA and CDR2 is FQGNSA. The germline V and J ends were trimmed by 1 base and 6 bases, with 16 bases remaining between them. As DNA, the CDR3 is TGTGCCAGCAGCTTAGAAACAGGGCGATTGCCTCAGCCCCAGCATTTT. Protein sequence: CASSLETGRLPQPQHF.

In DNA form, the CDR3 reads TGTGCCAGCAGCCAAGAGATTGCGGCTCTCAATGAGCAGTTCTTC. This encodes CASSQEIAALNEQFF. V usage is TRBV4-2 and J usage is TRBJ2-1; D gene unclear. CDR1 and CDR2 from the germline V gene are LGHNA and YNFKEQ. Trimming removed 0 bases from V and 6 bases from J, with 12 bases in between. CDR3 length: 15 amino acids.

This clone has just a few counts. V usage is TRBV7-8 and J usage is TRBJ2-1; D uncertain. V was cut by 4 bases and J by 8 bases, with 15 bases left in between. Germline V gives CDR1 SGHVS, CDR2 FQNEAQ. The CDR3 runs to 14 residues. The CDR3 loop reads CASSSMWASDEQFF. CDR3 sequence (DNA): TGTGCCAGCAGCTCGATGTGGGCCTCGGATGAGCAGTTCTTC.

There are a few counts of this clone. The J gene is TRBJ1-1, the V gene TRBV7-2; D gene ambiguous. Germline V gene data show CDR1 as SGHTA and CDR2 as FQGNSA. The CDR3 is made up of 14 amino acids. V was trimmed by 1 base and J by 3 bases, leaving 9 bases between them. The DNA of the CDR3 is TGTGCCAGCAGCTTAGGAACAGCTTACACTGAAGCTTTCTTT. It encodes CASSLGTAYTEAFF.

In the case of this clone: A read error may be the cause here, since a much bigger clone is one base away. CDR3 sequence (DNA): TGTGCCAGCAGCCCCGGGACTCAGGGTTGGTACGAGCAGTACTTC. Translated: CASSPGTQGWYEQYF. The chain joins TRBV4-2 to TRBJ2-7; TRBD2 is a possible D gene (6 bases). V was pared by 4 bases and J by 4 bases, with 17 bases between. Germline CDR1 is LGHNA and CDR2 is YNFKEQ. The CDR3 covers 15 residues.

The gene calls are TRBV7-6 and TRBJ2-5, with a weak D call TRBD2 (7 bases). With 1 base removed from V and 5 bases from J, the gap between germline ends came to 14 bases. CDR3 size: 15 residues. CDR1 and CDR2 (germline): SGHVS, FNYEAQ. CDR3 sequence (DNA): TGTGCCAGCAGCTTAGGGACTAGGGGGTCGGAGACCCAGTACTTC. Protein product: CASSLGTRGSETQYF.

V usage is TRBV5-6 and J usage is TRBJ2-5; no reliable D call. V gave up 1 base and J gave up 4 bases, with 8 bases separating them. Germline CDR1 and CDR2: SGHDT and YYEEEE. This CDR3 has 13 amino acids. The CDR3 spells CASSLPSLETQYF. In DNA, the CDR3 is TGTGCCAGCAGCTTGCCTAGTTTAGAGACCCAGTACTTC.

This clone is medium-sized in the sample. The chain uses TRBV7-3 and TRBJ1-3; D is perhaps TRBD1 (5 bases). Germline CDR1 reads SGHTA; CDR2 reads FQGTGA. The CDR3 covers 14 residues. V lost 10 bases to trimming and J lost 4 bases, with 17 bases between them. As DNA, the CDR3 is TGTGCCATAACCTCCTTCAGGGCAGGAAACACCATATATTTT. Residues: CAITSFRAGNTIYF. The entire variable domain, with the rest obtained from reference TRBV7-3 and TRBJ1-3, is as follows: GAGVSQTPSNKVTEKGKYVELRCDPISGHTALYWYRQSLGQGPEFLIYFQGTGAADDSGLPNDRFFAVRPEGSVSTLKIQRTERGDSAVYLCAITSFRAGNTIYFGEGSWLTVV.

This chain uses TRBV7-8 with TRBJ2-1; 7 bases line up with TRBD1. The CDR3 runs 16 residues. V was pared by 2 bases and J by 5 bases, with 9 bases of the junction left unmatched. Germline CDR1 and CDR2: SGHVS and FQNEAQ. The CDR3 loop reads CASSLSRQGFNNEQFF. The CDR3 DNA reads TGTGCCAGCAGCTTATCCCGACAGGGTTTCAACAATGAGCAGTTCTTC.

This chain links TRBV6-1 with TRBJ1-1; D gene ambiguous. V was cut by 8 bases and J by 5 bases, with 18 bases left in between. This CDR3 region has 14 residues. Germline-derived CDR1 and CDR2 are MNHNS and SASEGT. This CDR3 reads CASSSTRKTTEAFF. The CDR3 bases are TGTGCCAGCTCTAGTACACGGAAGACTACTGAAGCTTTCTTT.

The chain joins TRBV9 to TRBJ2-3; 7 bases are a match to TRBD2. CDR1 is SGDLS and CDR2 is YYNGEE in the germline V gene. V trimming: 4 bases; J trimming: 6 bases; junction bases outside the gene matches: 2. This CDR3 region has 12 residues. The CDR3 bases are TGTGCCAGCAGCCTGGGAGGGGATACGCAGTATTTT. This translates into CASSLGGDTQYF.

This clone was recorded once. The gene calls are TRBV5-1 and TRBJ2-7; possibly TRBD1 for D (6 bases). The CDR3 has 14 residues. Trimming shortened V by 2 bases and J by 2 bases, and 11 bases separated the two germline ends. Germline V CDR1 and CDR2: SGHRS, YFSETQ. CDR3: CASSFTGKPYEQYF. In DNA, the CDR3 is TGCGCCAGCAGCTTTACAGGGAAACCCTACGAGCAGTACTTC.

The V gene is TRBV7-2, the J gene TRBJ2-7, with 12 bases that match TRBD2. V lost 6 bases, J lost 2 bases, and 5 bases stayed unmatched. Germline CDR1 SGHTA, CDR2 FQGNSA. The CDR3 length is 15 residues. The CDR3 DNA reads TGTGCCAGCAGACAGACTAGCGGGAGCGCCTACGAGCAGTACTTC. Amino acid sequence: CASRQTSGSAYEQYF.

The chain has TRBV29-1 and TRBJ2-2; TRBD1 matches at 10 bases. Germline V gene data show CDR1 as SQVTM and CDR2 as ANQGSEA. CDR3 length: 12 amino acids. V shed 6 bases, J shed 6 bases, and the junction held 1 base outside the gene matches. The CDR3 region has the DNA TGCAGCGTGACAGGGGGCTCCGGGGAGCTGTTTTTT. It yields the protein CSVTGGSGELFF.

This clone has a handful of counts. The J gene is TRBJ2-7, the V gene TRBV19; 9 bases match TRBD1. The germline gives CDR1 LNHDA, CDR2 SQIVND (reference sequence). The CDR3 runs to 13 residues. The junction had 2 bases not matched to a gene; V was cut back by 3 bases and J by 5 bases. CDR3 loop: CASSIRDRDEQYF. The CDR3 nucleotides read TGTGCCAGTAGTATTAGGGACAGGGACGAGCAGTACTTC.

V gene TRBV7-9 combines with J gene TRBJ2-3, with 7 bases that match TRBD1. The CDR3 loop spans 13 amino acids. The germline V gene has CDR1 SEHNR and CDR2 FQNEAQ (reference sequence). Losses at the gene ends were 4 bases for V and 4 bases for J; bases not matched to a gene: 2. CDR3 sequence (DNA): TGTGCCAGCAGCTATCAGGGGGCAGATACGCAGTATTTT. Translating gives CASSYQGADTQYF. Supplemented by reference TRBV7-9 and TRBJ2-3, the full variable domain reads DTGVSQNPRHKITKRGQNVTFRCDPISEHNRLYWYRQTLGQGPEFLTYFQNEAQLEKSRLLSDRFSAERPKGSFSTLEIQRTEQGDSAMYLCASSYQGADTQYFGPGTRLTVL.